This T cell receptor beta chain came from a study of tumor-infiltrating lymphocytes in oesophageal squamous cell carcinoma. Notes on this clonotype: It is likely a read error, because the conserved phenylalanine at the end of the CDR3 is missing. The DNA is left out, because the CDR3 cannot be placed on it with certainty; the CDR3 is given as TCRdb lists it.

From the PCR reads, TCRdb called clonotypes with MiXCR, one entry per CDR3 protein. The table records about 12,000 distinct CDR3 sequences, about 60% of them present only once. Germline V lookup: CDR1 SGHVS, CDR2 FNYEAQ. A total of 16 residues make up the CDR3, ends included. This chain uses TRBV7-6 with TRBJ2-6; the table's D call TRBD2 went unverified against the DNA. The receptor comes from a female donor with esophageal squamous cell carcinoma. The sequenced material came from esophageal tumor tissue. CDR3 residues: CASSTTVGGSIQYFGA.